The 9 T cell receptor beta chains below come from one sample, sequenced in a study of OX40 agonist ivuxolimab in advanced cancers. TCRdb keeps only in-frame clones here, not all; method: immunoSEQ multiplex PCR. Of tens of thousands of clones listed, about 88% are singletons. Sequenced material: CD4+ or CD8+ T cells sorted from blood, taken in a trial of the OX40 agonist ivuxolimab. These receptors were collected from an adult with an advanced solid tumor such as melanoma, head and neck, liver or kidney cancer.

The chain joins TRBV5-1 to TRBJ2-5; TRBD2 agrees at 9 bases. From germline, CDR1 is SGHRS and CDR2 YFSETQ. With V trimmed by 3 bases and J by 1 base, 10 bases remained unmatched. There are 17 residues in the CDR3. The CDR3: CASSWARAGGLQETQYF. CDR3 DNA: TGCGCCAGCAGCTGGGCCCGGGCGGGGGGGCTCCAAGAGACCCAGTACTTC.

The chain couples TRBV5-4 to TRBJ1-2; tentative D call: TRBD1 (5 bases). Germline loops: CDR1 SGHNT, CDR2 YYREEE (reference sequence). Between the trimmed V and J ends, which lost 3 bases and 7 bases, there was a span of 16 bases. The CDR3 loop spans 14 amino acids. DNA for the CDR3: TGTGCCAGCAGCTCCAAGGGGAAGGCTCTTGGCTACACCTTC. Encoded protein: CASSSKGKALGYTF.

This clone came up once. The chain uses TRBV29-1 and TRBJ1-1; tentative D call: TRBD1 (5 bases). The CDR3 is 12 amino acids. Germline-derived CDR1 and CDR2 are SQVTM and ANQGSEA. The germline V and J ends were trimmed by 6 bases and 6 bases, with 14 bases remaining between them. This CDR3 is CSVGTRGAEAFF. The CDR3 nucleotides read TGCAGCGTAGGGACCCGGGGGGCTGAAGCTTTCTTT.

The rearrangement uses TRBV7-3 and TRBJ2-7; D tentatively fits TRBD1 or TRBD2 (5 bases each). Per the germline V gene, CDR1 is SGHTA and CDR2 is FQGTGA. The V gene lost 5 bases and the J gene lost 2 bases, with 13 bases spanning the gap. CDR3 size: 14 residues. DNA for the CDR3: TGTGCCAGCAGCCAAGGGACCACACCCTACGAGCAGTACTTC. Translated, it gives CASSQGTTPYEQYF.

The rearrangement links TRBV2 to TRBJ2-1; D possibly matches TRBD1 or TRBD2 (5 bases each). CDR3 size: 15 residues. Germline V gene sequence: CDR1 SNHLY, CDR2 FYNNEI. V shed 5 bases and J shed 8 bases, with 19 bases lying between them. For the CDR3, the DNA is TGTGCCAGCAGTTGGGGACGCCTCGGCGGCGATGAGCAGTTCTTC. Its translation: CASSWGRLGGDEQFF.

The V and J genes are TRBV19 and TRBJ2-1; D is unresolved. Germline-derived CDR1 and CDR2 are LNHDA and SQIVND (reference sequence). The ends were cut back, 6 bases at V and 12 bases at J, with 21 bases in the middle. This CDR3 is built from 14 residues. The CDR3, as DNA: TGTGCCAGTAGACCGGGTCCTGCTGATTATGGGCAGTTCTTC. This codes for CASRPGPADYGQFF.

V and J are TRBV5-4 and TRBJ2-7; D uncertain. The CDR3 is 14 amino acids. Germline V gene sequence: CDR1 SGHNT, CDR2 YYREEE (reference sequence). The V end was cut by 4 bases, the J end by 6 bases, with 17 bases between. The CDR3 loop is CASSQDPRESEQYF. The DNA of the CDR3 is TGTGCCAGCAGCCAGGACCCTAGGGAATCCGAGCAGTACTTC.

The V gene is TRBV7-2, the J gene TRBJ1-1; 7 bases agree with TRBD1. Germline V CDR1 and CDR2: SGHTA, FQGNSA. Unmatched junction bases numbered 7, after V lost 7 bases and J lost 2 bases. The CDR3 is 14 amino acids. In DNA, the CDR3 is TGTGCCAGCAACAAAGACAGGGTAAACACTGAAGCTTTCTTT. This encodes CASNKDRVNTEAFF.

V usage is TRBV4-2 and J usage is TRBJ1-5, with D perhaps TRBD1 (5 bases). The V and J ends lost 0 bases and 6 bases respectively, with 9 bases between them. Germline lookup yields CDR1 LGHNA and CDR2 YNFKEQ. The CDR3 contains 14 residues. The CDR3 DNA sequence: TGTGCCAGCAGCCAAGAGGGGCCACCTCAGCCCCAGCATTTT. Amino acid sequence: CASSQEGPPQPQHF.